This T cell receptor beta chain derives from a study of cytomegalovirus exposure and HLA in healthy donors. PCR amplification relied on 60 Vbeta primers (plus 13 Jbeta primers). Assay: immunoSEQ multiplex PCR; the TCRdb copy retains only in-frame clones and omits some. In the table there are about 190,000 clones, approximately 75% of which are singletons. General study points: V- and J-gene trimming in TCR beta was tied to a missense DCLRE1C variant by an analysis performed later. The analysis excluded some indistinguishable V segments, including TRBV6-2 and TRBV6-3. Researchers counted approximately 160 TCR beta chains as cytomegalovirus-associated. It was reported that the classifier diagnosed cytomegalovirus status with high specificity and sensitivity in both the original and validation cohorts.

V was trimmed by 3 bases and J by 9 bases, leaving 9 bases between them. CDR1 and CDR2 from the germline V gene are SGHDT and YYEEEE. The CDR3 is 11 amino acids. Note on this clone: Its antigen is unknown.

This sequence originates from a man aged 25-40 years in good health and CMV-seropositive. Sequencing was carried out using PBMCs. The chain employs TRBV5-6 and TRBJ2-5; D is unresolved. The CDR3 DNA reads as TGTGCCAGCAGCTCTGGGCCCTCCCAGTACTTC. It is translated as CASSSGPSQYF.